A selection of T cell receptor beta chains follows, all from one sample in a study of cytomegalovirus exposure and HLA in healthy donors. The assay was immunoSEQ multiplex PCR, and TCRdb's table has in-frame clones only and misses some. The sample holds some 100,000 clones; approximately 79% are singletons and the top ten take 15% to 20%. The sample comprised PBMCs. The receptors shown here come from a man over 45 in good health and CMV-seropositive. The CDR3 runs from the conserved cysteine through the conserved F or W. A D gene is named only where the DNA matches it firmly. Size tells how often a clone was seen (once, few, many) or the class of an expanded clone, and some rows leave it out.

14 TRBJ2-1 . TRBD2 TRBV6-4 CASSDFAGVNEQFF TGTGCCAGCAGTGATTTTGCGGGAGTCAATGAGCAGTTCTTC
14 TRBJ2-7 . . TRBV27 CASSLDRTRYEQYF TGTGCCAGCAGTTTAGACAGGACTCGGTACGAGCAGTACTTC
13 TRBJ2-7 . . TRBV4-3 CASNQEGGYEQYF TGCGCCAGCAACCAAGAGGGCGGGTACGAGCAGTACTTC
13 TRBJ2-7 . . TRBV5-4 CASSLRAGGEQYF TGTGCCAGCAGCTTGAGGGCCGGGGGCGAGCAGTACTTC
13 TRBJ2-2 . . TRBV11-3 CASSVLGPGELFF TGTGCCAGCAGCGTACTAGGCCCCGGGGAGCTGTTTTTT
15 TRBJ1-2 . TRBD1 TRBV27 CASSLWGDRVYGYTF TGTGCCAGCAGTTTATGGGGGGACAGGGTCTATGGCTACACCTTC
17 TRBJ2-1 . TRBD2 TRBV7-2 CASSRTATSGGYNEQFF TGTGCCAGCAGCCGTACCGCGACTAGCGGGGGGTACAATGAGCAGTTCTTC
15 TRBJ2-5 . TRBD2 TRBV15 CATSRGLAGEETQYF TGTGCCACCAGCAGAGGACTAGCGGGAGAAGAGACCCAGTACTTC
14 TRBJ1-1 . . TRBV5-1 CASSATGSDTEAFF TGCGCCAGCAGCGCTACAGGGTCGGACACTGAAGCTTTCTTT
15 TRBJ1-1 . . TRBV5-1 CASRRRGEVDTEAFF TGCGCCAGCAGAAGGCGGGGGGAAGTGGACACTGAAGCTTTCTTT
15 TRBJ2-2 . TRBD1 TRBV11-2 CASSSGTGYTGELFF TGTGCCAGCAGCTCTGGGACAGGGTATACCGGGGAGCTGTTTTTT
15 TRBJ1-5 . TRBD1 TRBV19 CASTQRQGQDQPQHF TGTGCCAGTACCCAACGACAGGGTCAAGATCAGCCCCAGCATTTT
14 TRBJ2-7 . TRBD1 TRBV27 CASSYGTDIYEQYF TGTGCCAGCAGTTACGGGACAGATATCTACGAGCAGTACTTC
13 TRBJ1-3 . . TRBV29-1 CSVDSSSGNTIYF TGCAGCGTTGACAGTTCCTCTGGAAACACCATATATTTT
17 TRBJ2-3 . TRBD1 TRBV2 CASSRRQGWRGTDTQYF TGTGCCAGCAGTAGGAGACAGGGATGGCGAGGCACAGATACGCAGTATTTT
14 TRBJ1-2 . TRBD1 TRBV6-5 CASSPTGGFYGYTF TGTGCCAGTTCACCGACAGGGGGCTTCTATGGCTACACCTTC
16 TRBJ2-7 once TRBD2 TRBV13 CASSSTTSGTSYEQYF TGTGCCAGCAGCTCAACGACTAGCGGGACATCCTACGAGCAGTACTTC
17 TRBJ1-1 . TRBD1 TRBV9 CASSVALLPEQGVEAFF TGTGCCAGCAGCGTAGCTCTTCTTCCCGAACAGGGGGTTGAAGCTTTCTTT
14 TRBJ1-5 . . TRBV5-6 CASSSERGNQPQHF TGTGCCAGCTCCTCTGAGCGGGGCAATCAGCCCCAGCATTTT
16 TRBJ1-2 few TRBD1 TRBV5-6 CASSLDRGQGAVGYTF TGTGCCAGCAGCTTGGATCGGGGACAGGGGGCGGTTGGCTACACCTTC
14 TRBJ1-3 . . TRBV5-6 CASSWGRGGNTIYF TGTGCCAGCAGCTGGGGCAGGGGTGGAAACACCATATATTTT
14 TRBJ1-2 . . TRBV7-2 CASSFLQGYYGYTF TGTGCCAGCAGCTTTTTACAGGGATACTATGGCTACACCTTC
13 TRBJ1-5 . . TRBV5-4 CASSLNEDQPQHF TGTGCCAGCAGCTTGAACGAGGATCAGCCCCAGCATTTT
11 TRBJ2-5 . TRBD2 TRBV10-2 CATSGGETQYF TGCGCCACCTCGGGAGGAGAGACCCAGTACTTC
15 TRBJ2-7 . TRBD1 TRBV19 CASSMFVQGAYEQYF TGTGCCAGTAGTATGTTTGTACAGGGGGCCTACGAGCAGTACTTC
15 TRBJ2-1 . TRBD2 TRBV27 CASSLRLADPRGQFF TGTGCCAGCAGTTTAAGACTAGCGGACCCCCGGGGGCAGTTCTTC
19 TRBJ2-1 . TRBD2 TRBV6-4 CASSDRGAGGTVSYNEQFF TGTGCCAGCAGTGACAGGGGAGCGGGAGGCACCGTCTCCTACAATGAGCAGTTCTTC
15 TRBJ2-1 . . TRBV9 CASSVMGGADNEQFF TGTGCCAGCAGCGTAATGGGGGGGGCCGATAATGAGCAGTTCTTC
15 TRBJ2-3 . TRBD1 TRBV10-2 CASSQGQAGTDTQYF TGCGCCAGCAGTCAGGGACAGGCGGGCACAGATACGCAGTATTTT
15 TRBJ1-1 . . TRBV5-3 CARSSVPGLNTEAFF TGTGCCAGAAGCTCCGTTCCAGGGCTGAACACTGAAGCTTTCTTT
16 TRBJ1-1 . . TRBV10-3 CAISPRGASSLTEAFF TGTGCCATCAGTCCGCGTGGGGCCTCCTCACTAACTGAAGCTTTCTTT
12 TRBJ1-2 . . TRBV29-1 CSVERGSYGYTF TGCAGCGTTGAGCGCGGATCCTATGGCTACACCTTC
14 TRBJ2-7 once TRBD1 TRBV7-9 CASSFPGQVVEQYF TGTGCCAGCAGCTTTCCCGGACAGGTCGTCGAGCAGTACTTC
20 TRBJ2-1 . TRBD2 TRBV5-1 CASSFEPGLAGGKSYNEQFF TGCGCCAGCAGCTTCGAACCGGGACTAGCGGGAGGGAAGTCCTACAATGAGCAGTTCTTC
15 TRBJ2-7 . TRBD1 TRBV28 CASSPTGVGSYEQYF TGTGCCAGCAGCCCGACAGGGGTGGGCTCCTACGAGCAGTACTTC
16 TRBJ2-1 . . TRBV4-1 CASSQDPTVEYNEQFF TGCGCCAGCAGCCAAGATCCCACGGTGGAGTACAATGAGCAGTTCTTC
14 TRBJ2-3 . TRBD2 TRBV29-1 CSVMRTSEADTQYF TGCAGCGTTATGCGGACTAGCGAAGCGGATACGCAGTATTTT
15 TRBJ1-3 . . TRBV18 CASSPEQGWENTIYF TGTGCCAGCTCACCAGAACAGGGATGGGAAAACACCATATATTTT
16 TRBJ1-1 . . TRBV7-8 CASSSIRGGMNTEAFF TGTGCCAGCAGCTCTATTAGGGGAGGGATGAACACTGAAGCTTTCTTT
15 TRBJ2-3 . . TRBV5-1 CASSTEGAPTDTQYF TGCGCCAGCAGCACCGAGGGAGCCCCCACAGATACGCAGTATTTT